The rows below give T cell receptor beta chains drawn from one sample of a study of vaccination effects on CD4 cells after COVID-19. The data were produced by immunoSEQ multiplex PCR, yet TCRdb's version contains in-frame clones alone and is incomplete. The repertoire includes approximately 30,000 clones, 73% of them detected once, and roughly 10% sits in the top ten. Which antigens these TCRs recognize remains unknown. Sequenced here: CD4+ T cells from PBMCs cultured with HCoV-NL63 spike peptides, sampled after COVID-19 vaccination. The receptor source for this set is a human donor who received a COVID-19 vaccine. Each CDR3 is given with its conserved first and last residue. A D gene is named only where the DNA matches it firmly. Only part of the rows carry a size: once, few, many, or a class if the clone is expanded.

clone_size	d_call	v_call	j_call	cdr3_aa	cdr3_nt
NA	NA	TRBV4-2	TRBJ1-6	CASSQQGSDNSPLHF	TGTGCCAGCAGCCAGCAGGGGTCGGATAATTCACCCCTCCACTTT
NA	TRBD1	TRBV6-1	TRBJ2-7	CASSVTGGNNLYEQYF	TGTGCCAGCAGTGTCACAGGGGGTAATAATCTCTACGAGCAGTACTTC
NA	NA	TRBV11-2	TRBJ1-2	CASSLEGHQVNYGYTF	TGTGCCAGCAGCTTAGAAGGACACCAGGTTAACTATGGCTACACCTTC
NA	NA	TRBV29-1	TRBJ2-7	CSAVPGGQSYEQYF	TGCAGCGCCGTACCAGGGGGGCAAAGCTACGAGCAGTACTTC
NA	TRBD1	TRBV14	TRBJ1-2	CASSQRLLGQGGAGYTF	TGTGCCAGCAGCCAACGACTGTTGGGACAGGGAGGCGCTGGCTACACCTTC
NA	NA	TRBV5-4	TRBJ2-3	CASLSGGHGTDTQYF	TGTGCCAGCCTTTCGGGGGGACACGGCACAGATACGCAGTATTTT
NA	TRBD2	TRBV24-1	TRBJ2-1	CATSDFFSASGDNEQFF	TGTGCCACCAGTGATTTTTTTTCGGCTAGCGGGGACAATGAGCAGTTCTTC
NA	TRBD2	TRBV2	TRBJ2-3	CASSERAGGLADTQYF	TGTGCCAGCAGTGAAAGGGCGGGAGGATTGGCGGATACGCAGTATTTT
NA	NA	TRBV19	TRBJ2-7	CASSIRWGSSSYEQYF	TGTGCCAGTAGTATTCGGTGGGGGTCGAGCTCCTACGAGCAGTACTTC
few	NA	TRBV6-5	TRBJ2-7	CASSMDSNSYEQYF	TGTGCCAGCAGTATGGACAGCAACTCCTACGAGCAGTACTTC
NA	NA	TRBV6-5	TRBJ2-7	CASSTAGSAYEQYF	TGTGCCAGCAGTACTGCAGGATCTGCCTACGAGCAGTACTTC
NA	TRBD1	TRBV6-5	TRBJ2-5	CASSPGQGKVETQYF	TGTGCCAGCAGCCCCGGACAGGGGAAAGTGGAGACCCAGTACTTC
NA	NA	TRBV7-9	TRBJ2-5	CASSLWGREETQYF	TGTGCCAGCAGCTTATGGGGGCGGGAAGAGACCCAGTACTTC
NA	NA	TRBV9	TRBJ2-1	CASSPRGDGLEGYNEQFF	TGTGCCAGCAGCCCGAGAGGAGATGGTCTAGAAGGCTACAATGAGCAGTTCTTC
NA	TRBD1	TRBV5-1	TRBJ1-1	CASSLRTGSTEAFF	TGCGCCAGCAGCTTACGGACAGGGAGCACTGAAGCTTTCTTT
NA	NA	TRBV13	TRBJ1-6	CASSLSGVKSPLHF	TGTGCCAGCAGCTTATCAGGGGTTAAATCACCCCTCCACTTT
NA	TRBD1	TRBV5-1	TRBJ2-5	CASSQGTGLETQYF	TGCGCCAGCAGCCAAGGGACAGGGCTAGAGACCCAGTACTTC
NA	TRBD1	TRBV10-3	TRBJ2-2	CAISGGQGAAGELFF	TGTGCCATCAGTGGCGGACAGGGGGCGGCCGGGGAGCTGTTTTTT
NA	TRBD1	TRBV7-9	TRBJ2-2	CASSFGTDTGELFF	TGTGCCAGCAGTTTCGGGACAGATACCGGGGAGCTGTTTTTT
NA	NA	TRBV5-1	TRBJ1-1	CASSVGEFVTEAFF	TGCGCCAGCAGCGTAGGGGAGTTTGTCACTGAAGCTTTCTTT
NA	NA	TRBV5-8	TRBJ2-2	CASHTGPLTGELFF	TGTGCCAGCCACACGGGACCCCTCACCGGGGAGCTGTTTTTT
NA	TRBD1	TRBV5-6	TRBJ2-1	CASSLEIYYRDSEQFF	TGTGCCAGCAGCTTGGAAATATATTACCGGGACAGTGAGCAGTTCTTC
NA	NA	TRBV6-5	TRBJ1-1	CASSYSSPRVNTEAFF	TGTGCCAGCAGTTACTCGAGCCCCAGGGTCAACACTGAAGCTTTCTTT
few	TRBD2	TRBV10-1	TRBJ2-3	CASSHTSGGTDTQYF	TGCGCCAGCAGCCATACTAGCGGAGGCACAGATACGCAGTATTTT
NA	TRBD1	TRBV10-3	TRBJ2-7	CAISPRDRGYEQYF	TGTGCCATCAGTCCCCGGGACAGGGGGTACGAGCAGTACTTC
NA	NA	TRBV27	TRBJ1-1	CASSFNGRGNTEAFF	TGTGCCAGCAGTTTTAATGGTCGGGGGAACACTGAAGCTTTCTTT
few	NA	TRBV14	TRBJ2-7	CASSQVWGRHYEQYF	TGTGCCAGCAGCCAAGTCTGGGGGAGACACTACGAGCAGTACTTC
NA	NA	TRBV6-5	TRBJ1-5	CASREGGDQPQHF	TGTGCCAGCAGAGAGGGGGGGGATCAGCCCCAGCATTTT
NA	TRBD1	TRBV10-1	TRBJ2-1	CASSGPTGGHEQFF	TGCGCCAGCAGTGGCCCGACAGGGGGCCATGAGCAGTTCTTC
NA	TRBD1	TRBV11-3	TRBJ2-2	CASSFEQGASTGELFF	TGTGCCAGCAGCTTCGAACAGGGGGCGAGCACCGGGGAGCTGTTTTTT
NA	TRBD1	TRBV6-6	TRBJ2-7	CASRTPDRHSYEQYF	TGTGCCAGCAGGACACCGGACAGGCACTCCTACGAGCAGTACTTC
NA	TRBD2	TRBV2	TRBJ2-3	CASSDWGGRTTDTQYF	TGTGCCAGCAGTGATTGGGGCGGGAGGACCACAGATACGCAGTATTTT
NA	NA	TRBV24-1	TRBJ1-2	CATSVDRNYGYTF	TGTGCCACCAGTGTAGACAGGAACTATGGCTACACCTTC
NA	NA	TRBV6-6	TRBJ1-3	CASMGGDGNTIYF	TGTGCCAGCATGGGGGGTGATGGAAACACCATATATTTT
NA	TRBD1	TRBV5-8	TRBJ1-4	CASSLGQSATNEKLFF	TGTGCCAGCAGTCTGGGACAGTCTGCAACTAATGAAAAACTGTTTTTT
NA	NA	TRBV7-2	TRBJ2-7	CASSFGPAGYEQYF	TGTGCCAGCAGCTTTGGACCCGCGGGATACGAGCAGTACTTC
NA	NA	TRBV28	TRBJ2-2	CASSSPEGGTGELFF	TGTGCCAGCAGTTCCCCCGAGGGAGGCACCGGGGAGCTGTTTTTT
NA	TRBD1	TRBV6-5	TRBJ1-5	CASSITGAQPQHF	TGTGCCAGCAGTATTACAGGGGCCCAGCCCCAGCATTTT
NA	TRBD2	TRBV19	TRBJ2-3	CASRVAGANTQYF	TGTGCCAGTAGAGTAGCGGGAGCAAATACGCAGTATTTT
NA	NA	TRBV5-1	TRBJ1-2	CASSSTGIENYGYTF	TGCGCCAGCAGCTCAACAGGGATAGAGAACTATGGCTACACCTTC
NA	TRBD2	TRBV5-5	TRBJ2-7	CASRLIAGPGRYEQYF	TGTGCCAGCAGATTGATAGCGGGTCCAGGACGATACGAGCAGTACTTC
NA	TRBD2	TRBV7-2	TRBJ2-2	CASSLGGGRTGELFF	TGTGCCAGCAGCTTAGGCGGGGGGCGCACCGGGGAGCTGTTTTTT
few	NA	TRBV29-1	TRBJ1-4	CSVGTNEKLFF	TGCAGCGTCGGGACTAATGAAAAACTGTTTTTT
NA	TRBD2	TRBV3-1/TRBV3-2	TRBJ2-2	CASSQDPGGRELFF	TGTGCCAGCAGCCAAGATCCGGGGGGGAGGGAGCTGTTTTTT
few	NA	TRBV19	TRBJ1-5	CASSDRGAGNQPQHF	TGTGCCAGTTCCGATCGGGGGGCAGGTAATCAGCCCCAGCATTTT
NA	NA	TRBV18	TRBJ1-3	CASSPPGGDVSGNTIYF	TGTGCCAGCTCACCACCGGGAGGGGACGTCTCTGGAAACACCATATATTTT
NA	NA	TRBV21-1	TRBJ1-6	CASSIPTATYNSPLHF	TGTGCCAGCAGCATCCCGACTGCTACCTATAATTCACCCCTCCACTTT
NA	NA	TRBV5-1	TRBJ2-7	CASSLGAGADYEQYF	TGCGCCAGCAGCTTGGGGGCCGGGGCCGACTACGAGCAGTACTTC
NA	NA	TRBV6-1	TRBJ2-7	CASSEGPSETSYEQYF	TGTGCCAGCAGTGAAGGGCCTAGCGAGACTTCCTACGAGCAGTACTTC
few	NA	TRBV5-5	TRBJ1-2	CASSRSDSNYGYTF	TGTGCCAGCAGCAGATCCGACAGTAACTATGGCTACACCTTC
NA	TRBD2	TRBV7-9	TRBJ2-5	CASSSGTSTKTQYF	TGTGCCAGCAGCTCCGGGACTAGTACAAAGACCCAGTACTTC
NA	TRBD1	TRBV19	TRBJ2-3	CASSPRQGLDTQYF	TGTGCCAGTAGTCCTAGACAGGGGTTAGATACGCAGTATTTT